This entry concerns a single T cell receptor (beta chain). Assay: immunoSEQ multiplex PCR; the TCRdb copy retains only in-frame clones and omits some. Of around 2.1 million clones in the sample, approximately 94% were seen once. This CDR3 spans 15 amino acids. V lost 7 bases and J lost 0; bases outside the gene matches: 10. The germline V gene has CDR1 SQVTM and CDR2 ANQGSEA. Positive CCR7 selection of CD45RO-negative cells yielded the naive CD8 cells, and terminally differentiated effector memory CD45RA+ cells were excluded. These data originate in a study of shared clonotypes between healthy human individuals.

What was sequenced was naive CD8+ T cells from PBMCs. The V call is TRBV29-1, the J call TRBJ2-7; TRBD1 agrees at 9 bases. The sequence came from a man younger than 35 in good health. Some clones in this sample may be carry-over from other donors' samples. The CDR3 region is CSGVTGGSLSYEQYF. CDR3 DNA sequence: TGCAGCGGGGTCACAGGGGGCTCACTCTCCTACGAGCAGTACTTC.